A single sample is the source of the 32 T cell receptor beta chains below, sequenced in a study of blood T cell repertoires in COVID-19. Using immunoSEQ multiplex PCR, the repertoire was profiled, and TCRdb retains in-frame clones only, with some absent. The table has fewer than 150,000 clones, approximately 86% seen once; the top ten hold 15% to 20%. Sequenced input: peripheral blood. The receptors stem from a woman in her forties or fifties who had recovered from COVID-19.

The table lists this clone with a count of one. This rearrangement joins TRBV5-1 to TRBJ1-1; D ambiguous. The length of the CDR3 is 16 residues. V dropped 2 bases and J dropped 1 base, with 15 bases sitting between them. Germline CDR1 reads SGHRS; CDR2 reads YFSETQ. CDR3 in amino acids: CASSLQSGRENTEAFF. The CDR3 nucleotides read TGCGCCAGCAGCTTACAGTCAGGCCGGGAGAACACTGAAGCTTTCTTT.

The CDR3 DNA is TGCGCCAGCAGCCCTGGACTAGCGGGATACAATGAGCAGTTCTTC. Translated, it gives CASSPGLAGYNEQFF. This chain joins TRBV4-1 and TRBJ2-1; 12 bases align to TRBD2. In germline, CDR1 is MGHRA, CDR2 YSYEKL. The junction had 2 bases not matched to a gene; V was cut back by 4 bases and J by 4 bases. The CDR3 consists of 15 residues.

This sequence joins TRBV6-1 and TRBJ1-5, with 7 bases aligning to TRBD1. Germline V gene data show CDR1 as MNHNS and CDR2 as SASEGT. The junction had 9 bases not matched to a gene; V was cut back by 1 base and J by 6 bases. The CDR3 covers 16 residues. Here the CDR3 reads CASSEVRGPTGQPQHF. CDR3 DNA sequence: TGTGCCAGCAGTGAAGTGAGGGGGCCCACGGGTCAGCCCCAGCATTTT.

The CDR3 loop is CASHLGGGNAEQYF. CDR3 nucleotide sequence: TGTGCCAGCCACCTGGGAGGTGGGAACGCGGAGCAGTACTTC. J is TRBJ2-7 and V is TRBV6-6; D is perhaps TRBD2 (6 bases). The CDR3 is 14 amino acids. Germline V gene sequence: CDR1 MNHNY, CDR2 SVGAGI (reference sequence). V dropped 8 bases and J dropped 7 bases, with 21 bases sitting between them.

The J gene is TRBJ2-7, the V gene TRBV14; D may be TRBD2 (6 bases). V was cut by 7 bases and J by 3 bases, with 16 bases left in between. Germline V lookup: CDR1 SGHDN, CDR2 FVKESK. The CDR3 is made up of 14 amino acids. CDR3: CASTPLGGSYEQYF. As DNA, the CDR3 is TGTGCCAGCACCCCATTGGGGGGAAGCTACGAGCAGTACTTC.

The chain links TRBV6-6 to TRBJ1-1; no reliable D call. The CDR3 runs 13 residues. V was pared by 7 bases and J by 3 bases, with 12 bases between. Germline V gene lookup returns CDR1 MNHNY and CDR2 SVGAGI (reference sequence). The CDR3 reads CASIDEVHTEAFF. Here the CDR3 DNA reads TGTGCCAGCATCGACGAGGTTCACACTGAAGCTTTCTTT.

The V gene is TRBV6-2 or TRBV6-3, the J gene TRBJ2-3; D not certain. Trimming pared 2 bases from V and 6 bases from J, leaving 6 bases between. The V gene's germline CDR1 is MNHEY and CDR2 SVGEGT. The CDR3 extends over 12 amino acids. The CDR3 here is CASSYISDTQYF. The CDR3 coding sequence is TGTGCCAGCAGTTACATTTCGGATACGCAGTATTTT.

The chain has TRBV5-1 and TRBJ1-2; the D is unclear. Trimming cost V 3 bases and J 4 bases, with 10 bases left between them. CDR3 length equals 13 residues. The germline gives CDR1 SGHRS, CDR2 YFSETQ. The chain's CDR3 is CASSYSKLYGYTF. The CDR3 nucleotides are TGCGCCAGCAGCTATAGTAAGCTCTATGGCTACACCTTC.

This chain connects TRBV11-3 to TRBJ2-1; the D is unclear. The CDR3 is made up of 16 amino acids. With 6 bases removed from V and 0 bases from J, the gap between germline ends came to 15 bases. Germline assignment: CDR1 SGHNT and CDR2 YENEEA. CDR3 residues: CASSPPTVSSYNEQFF. As DNA, the CDR3 is TGTGCCAGCAGTCCCCCGACTGTCAGCTCCTACAATGAGCAGTTCTTC.

This sequence joins TRBV6-5 and TRBJ2-7, with 8 positions matching TRBD1. CDR1 and CDR2 from the germline V gene are MNHEY and SVGAGI. The CDR3 covers 13 residues. With V trimmed by 6 bases and J by 5 bases, 6 bases remained unmatched. This chain's CDR3 is CASRTGERHEQYF. The CDR3 DNA follows: TGTGCCAGCAGGACAGGGGAAAGACACGAGCAGTACTTC.

The chain joins TRBV3-1 (or the pseudogene TRBV3-2) to TRBJ2-5, with 8 bases aligning to TRBD2. Looked up from germline, CDR1 is LGHDT and CDR2 is YNNKEL (reference sequence). This CDR3 comprises 16 residues. With 0 bases clipped from V and 5 bases from J, the junction kept 8 bases outside the gene matches. The CDR3 here is CASSQDTSGGGETQYF. The CDR3 DNA follows: TGTGCCAGCAGCCAAGACACTAGCGGTGGGGGGGAGACCCAGTACTTC.

The rearrangement joins TRBV7-9 to TRBJ1-1, with a tentative D call TRBD1 (5 bases). The ends were cut back, 0 bases at V and 0 bases at J, with 11 bases in the middle. The CDR3 length is 16 residues. In germline, CDR1 is SEHNR, CDR2 FQNEAQ (reference sequence). CDR3 in amino acids: CASSLASGRMNTEAFF. The CDR3 DNA reads as TGTGCCAGCAGCTTAGCGTCAGGGCGGATGAACACTGAAGCTTTCTTT.

This clone was observed once. V gene TRBV7-3 combines with J gene TRBJ2-3; TRBD2 matches 9 bases. Trimming removed 0 bases from V and 2 bases from J; junction bases left unmatched: 9. Germline loops: CDR1 SGHTA, CDR2 FQGTGA. CDR3 length: 18 residues. The CDR3 sequence is CASSLTGISGRNTDTQYF. DNA for the CDR3: TGTGCCAGCAGCTTAACGGGGATTAGCGGGAGAAACACAGATACGCAGTATTTT.

This chain connects TRBV5-1 to TRBJ1-3; the match to TRBD1 covers 8 bases. Looked up from germline, CDR1 is SGHRS and CDR2 is YFSETQ. This CDR3 has 16 amino acids. Trimming removed 4 bases from V and 2 bases from J; junction bases left unmatched: 8. The CDR3 spells CASSHGQGSPGNTIYF. In nucleotides, the CDR3 is TGCGCCAGCAGCCACGGACAGGGCAGTCCTGGAAACACCATATATTTT.

This chain joins TRBV5-6 and TRBJ1-1; D is undetermined. The ends were cut back, 6 bases at V and 6 bases at J, with 12 bases in the middle. The CDR3 runs to 12 residues. The V gene's germline CDR1 is SGHDT and CDR2 YYEEEE. The CDR3 sequence: CASNFDRSEAFF. The CDR3 bases are TGTGCCAGCAATTTTGATAGATCTGAAGCTTTCTTT.

Here the CDR3 reads CASSGPIGGGTENTEAFF. The CDR3 region has the DNA TGCGCCAGCAGTGGCCCTATCGGGGGGGGGACAGAAAACACTGAAGCTTTCTTT. This chain connects TRBV10-2 to TRBJ1-1, with 7 bases fitting TRBD1. This CDR3 has 18 amino acids. V trimming: 4 bases; J trimming: 2 bases; junction bases outside the gene matches: 16. CDR1 and CDR2 (germline): WSHSY, SAAADI.

The V gene is TRBV11-3, the J gene TRBJ1-2; 11 nucleotides line up with TRBD1. Germline V gene sequence: CDR1 SGHNT, CDR2 YENEEA. V was clipped by 5 bases and J by 9 bases; unmatched bases: 8. There are 14 residues in the CDR3. This CDR3 is CASSAGDRGNSYTF. CDR3 coding DNA: TGTGCCAGCAGCGCCGGGGACAGGGGGAATAGCTACACCTTC.

The V gene is TRBV7-9, the J gene TRBJ2-2; 9 bases line up with TRBD1. With V trimmed by 5 bases and J by 1 base, 2 bases remained unmatched. Germline loops: CDR1 SEHNR, CDR2 FQNEAQ (reference sequence). The CDR3 loop spans 15 amino acids. CDR3 sequence: CASSQGQGNTGELFF. As DNA, the CDR3 is TGTGCCAGCAGCCAGGGACAGGGGAACACCGGGGAGCTGTTTTTT.

The chain recombines TRBV5-1 with TRBJ2-3, with 7 positions matching TRBD1. The CDR3 is 15 residues long. J gave up 9 bases and V 1 base, and 11 bases lay outside the gene matches. CDR1 and CDR2 from the germline V gene are SGHRS and YFSETQ. The DNA for the CDR3 is TGCGCCAGCAGCTTGTCCAGGGGGACCCCAGCCACGCAGTATTTT. Its translation: CASSLSRGTPATQYF.

This clone was counted once. The chain couples TRBV29-1 to TRBJ1-2; perhaps TRBD1 as D (6 bases). Germline CDR1 is SQVTM and CDR2 is ANQGSEA. The germline V and J ends were trimmed by 7 bases and 5 bases, with 17 bases remaining between them. This CDR3 has 13 residues. The CDR3 DNA is TGCAGCGCAACGGTACAGGGCCGGTATGGCTACACCTTC. Amino acids: CSATVQGRYGYTF.

The chain combines TRBV11-2 with TRBJ1-1, with D hard to call. CDR1 SGHAT and CDR2 FQNNGV come from the germline V gene. The CDR3 extends over 12 amino acids. V was cut by 1 base and J by 7 bases, with 7 bases left in between. The DNA of the CDR3 is TGTGCCAGCAGCTTAGTGTACTTTGAAGCTTTCTTT. Translating gives CASSLVYFEAFF.

V and J are TRBV7-9 and TRBJ2-1, with 7 positions matching TRBD2. Germline CDR1 and CDR2: SEHNR and FQNEAQ (reference sequence). This CDR3 is built from 17 residues. With V trimmed by 4 bases and J by 1 base, 10 bases remained unmatched. This CDR3 is CASSSSWAGESYNEQFF. The CDR3 DNA is TGTGCCAGCAGCTCGTCGTGGGCGGGAGAATCCTACAATGAGCAGTTCTTC.

CDR3 loop: CASSSGLAGAETQYF. CDR3 nucleotides: TGTGCCAGCAGCTCCGGACTAGCGGGAGCTGAGACCCAGTACTTC. V is TRBV7-3 and J is TRBJ2-5; 13 nucleotides match TRBD2. Germline loops: CDR1 SGHTA, CDR2 FQGTGA. There are 15 residues in the CDR3. The junction had 4 bases not matched to a gene; V was cut back by 4 bases and J by 5 bases.

The chain recombines TRBV5-6 with TRBJ1-2; 9 bases agree with TRBD1. This CDR3 has 13 amino acids. Trimming cost V 4 bases and J 7 bases; bases outside gene matches: 5. Per germline, CDR1 SGHDT and CDR2 YYEEEE. CDR3: CASSGTGSSGYTF. The CDR3 DNA follows: TGTGCCAGCAGCGGGACAGGGAGTTCTGGCTACACCTTC.

The rearrangement links TRBV11-3 to TRBJ2-7, with 11 positions matching TRBD1. The CDR3 is 12 residues long. Trimming removed 5 bases from V and 8 bases from J; junction bases left unmatched: 2. The V gene's germline CDR1 is SGHNT and CDR2 YENEEA. As DNA, the CDR3 is TGTGCCAGCAGCCCGGACAGGGGGCAGCAGTACTTC. It translates to CASSPDRGQQYF.

The chain is built from TRBV4-1 and TRBJ1-1; 9 bases align to TRBD1. Germline V gives CDR1 MGHRA, CDR2 YSYEKL. The CDR3 spans 16 residues. The V segment lost 3 bases and the J segment 0 bases; nucleotides outside the gene matches: 5. This CDR3 is CASSQWRDRVNTEAFF. CDR3 nucleotides: TGCGCCAGCAGCCAGTGGCGGGACAGGGTGAACACTGAAGCTTTCTTT.

V usage is TRBV4-1 and J usage is TRBJ1-1; possibly TRBD1 for D (5 bases). The germline V gene has CDR1 MGHRA and CDR2 YSYEKL. CDR3 size: 14 residues. The V end was cut by 3 bases, the J end by 0 bases, with 8 bases between. CDR3 in amino acids: CASSHRGMNTEAFF. CDR3 coding DNA: TGCGCCAGCAGCCATAGGGGCATGAACACTGAAGCTTTCTTT.

This rearrangement joins TRBV23-1 to TRBJ2-1; 10 bases are shared with TRBD1. TRBV23-1 is an ORF, and what it does is uncertain. V dropped 9 bases and J dropped 6; count of bases not matched to a gene: 8. The CDR3 totals 14 residues. The CDR3 coding sequence is TGCGCCAGAAACCGGGACAGGGGACTCAATGAGCAGTTCTTC. Amino acid sequence: CARNRDRGLNEQFF.

The chain combines TRBV4-2 with TRBJ1-4, with TRBD1 matching 7 bases. V lost 4 bases to trimming and J lost 4 bases; unmatched junction nucleotides: 6. Germline lookup yields CDR1 LGHNA and CDR2 YNFKEQ. This CDR3 is built from 15 residues. CDR3 in DNA: TGTGCCAGCAGCCCCCCGGGACAGTATAATGAAAAACTGTTTTTT. It specifies CASSPPGQYNEKLFF.

This chain uses TRBV18 with TRBJ2-1; 9 bases are a match to TRBD1. Germline-derived CDR1 and CDR2 are KGHSH and LQKENI. Unmatched junction bases numbered 4, after V lost 0 bases and J lost 7 bases. The CDR3 consists of 15 residues. CDR3 residues: CASSPPGQGLNEQFF. As DNA, the CDR3 is TGTGCCAGCTCACCACCGGGACAGGGTCTGAATGAGCAGTTCTTC.

This clone was detected once. The gene calls are TRBV21-1 and TRBJ2-1; TRBD2 is the table's D call and was not checked against the DNA. TRBV21-1 is reported as a pseudogene. The CDR3 runs 20 residues. CDR3 coding DNA: TGTGCCAGCAGCAAAGCCCCGGGGAAGGCGGCGGGGAGCTCCTACAATGAGCAGTTCTTC. This sequence encodes CASSKAPGKAAGSSYNEQFF.

The V and J genes are TRBV9 and TRBJ1-6, with 7 bases aligning to TRBD1. The germline V gene encodes CDR1 SGDLS and CDR2 YYNGEE. The CDR3 contains 14 residues. V was clipped by 3 bases and J by 10 bases; unmatched bases: 7. CDR3 in amino acids: CASSADRARSPLHF. CDR3 sequence (DNA): TGTGCCAGCAGCGCCGACAGGGCAAGGTCACCCCTCCACTTT.